A selection of T cell receptor beta chains follows, all from one sample in a study of blood T cell repertoires in COVID-19. The assay was immunoSEQ multiplex PCR, and TCRdb's table has in-frame clones only and misses some. The table includes tens of thousands of clones, approximately 79% detected once. Sequenced: peripheral blood. The source of these receptors is a man between 65 and 85 years old with acute or convalescent COVID-19. The CDR3 runs from the conserved cysteine through the conserved F or W. The D gene is left open where the match is weak. Expanded clones are given a class, and other clones once, few, many or no size at all.

j_gene,abundance,len,d_gene,v_gene,CDR3nt,CDR3aa
TRBJ1-6,.,12,.,TRBV5-1,TGCGCCAGCAGCTCCTCCGGGGAGCCCCTCCACTTT,CASSSSGEPLHF
TRBJ1-1,.,15,.,TRBV27,TGTGCCAGCAGTTTATCGAGGCAGATGAACACTGAAGCTTTCTTT,CASSLSRQMNTEAFF
TRBJ2-7,.,15,TRBD1,TRBV18,TGTGCCAGCTCACCACCGGGACAGGGGGCGGGAGAGCAGTACTTC,CASSPPGQGAGEQYF
TRBJ1-2,.,13,.,TRBV5-1,TGCGCCAGCAGCTCGGAGGCTTCTTATGGCTACACCTTC,CASSSEASYGYTF
TRBJ2-3,.,13,TRBD2,TRBV30,TGTGCCTGGCGGCGGGGGACCACAGATACGCAGTATTTT,CAWRRGTTDTQYF
TRBJ2-5,few,15,TRBD2,TRBV7-9,TGTGCCAGCAGCGGCACGGGGGGGTGGCAAGAGACCCAGTACTTC,CASSGTGGWQETQYF
TRBJ1-1,.,13,.,TRBV27,TGTGCCAGCAGGCCCAGGGGAGACACTGAAGCTTTCTTT,CASRPRGDTEAFF
TRBJ2-5,once,14,TRBD1,TRBV19,TGTGCCAGTAGTACTTGGACAGGGGGAGAGACCCAGTACTTC,CASSTWTGGETQYF
TRBJ2-5,.,16,TRBD2,TRBV11-2,TGTGCCAGCAGCCTCCAGGGAGGGGCAGGTGAAGAGACCCAGTACTTC,CASSLQGGAGEETQYF
TRBJ1-2,.,15,TRBD1,TRBV19,TGTGCCAGTAGTACGGACAGGGCGTATAACTATGGCTACACCTTC,CASSTDRAYNYGYTF
TRBJ2-2,.,18,TRBD2,TRBV11-2,TGTGCCAGCAGCTTAATGGTTAGCGGGGGGCGATACACCGGGGAGCTGTTTTTT,CASSLMVSGGRYTGELFF
TRBJ1-2,.,14,.,TRBV28,TGTGCCAGCAGTTCTCTCGGGAATAACTATGGCTACACCTTC,CASSSLGNNYGYTF
TRBJ1-2,.,14,TRBD1,TRBV3-1/TRBV3-2,TGTGCCAGCAGTCCGGGACAGCCTAACTATGGCTACACCTTC,CASSPGQPNYGYTF
TRBJ1-2,once,14,TRBD1,TRBV3-1/TRBV3-2,TGTGCCAGCAGCCCTGGACAGGGGGCATATGGCTACACCTTC,CASSPGQGAYGYTF
TRBJ1-1,.,14,.,TRBV10-1,TGCGCCAGCAGCGACGGCCCCGCGGCCACTGAAGCTTTCTTT,CASSDGPAATEAFF
TRBJ1-3,.,14,TRBD1,TRBV2,TGTGCCAGCAGGGGGACAGGGACAGGAAACACCATATATTTT,CASRGTGTGNTIYF
TRBJ1-6,few,16,.,TRBV7-9,TGTGCCAGCAGCTTGGAGGGAGGGAACCCCGGTTCACCCCTCCACTTT,CASSLEGGNPGSPLHF
TRBJ1-3,.,11,.,TRBV7-9,TGTGCCAGCAGCCTGGGGGGAACCATATATTTT,CASSLGGTIYF
TRBJ1-1,.,15,.,TRBV14,TGTGCCAGCAGCCAAAATCCTACCCTGAACACTGAAGCTTTCTTT,CASSQNPTLNTEAFF
TRBJ2-1,.,11,TRBD2,TRBV3-1/TRBV3-2,TGTGCCAGCGGGAGGGACAATGAGCAGTTCTTC,CASGRDNEQFF
TRBJ1-1,.,14,TRBD1,TRBV19,TGTGCCAGTAGCCAGCAGGGGGCGTACACTGAAGCTTTCTTT,CASSQQGAYTEAFF
TRBJ2-5,.,15,.,TRBV6-5,TGTGCCAGCAGTTACGGGACTTCTCTGGGGGAGACCCAGTACTTC,CASSYGTSLGETQYF
TRBJ1-1,once,13,TRBD1,TRBV12-3/TRBV12-4,TGTGCCAGCAGTGTACAGGGGGCGGGTGAAGCTTTCTTT,CASSVQGAGEAFF
TRBJ1-3,.,15,.,TRBV7-6,TGTGCCAGCAGCTCCACAGGAAGCTCTGGAAACACCATATATTTT,CASSSTGSSGNTIYF
TRBJ2-5,.,14,TRBD2,TRBV5-1,TGCGCCAGCGGGCCGGGGGGGCTCCAAGAGACCCAGTACTTC,CASGPGGLQETQYF
TRBJ1-6,.,15,TRBD1,TRBV5-1,TGCGCCAGCAGCGAGGGACAGGGGGGGTTCGCACCCCTCCACTTT,CASSEGQGGFAPLHF
TRBJ2-7,.,15,TRBD1,TRBV27,TGTGCCAGCAGTCCCAGGACAGGGGGGATCTACGAGCAGTACTTC,CASSPRTGGIYEQYF
TRBJ2-3,.,15,.,TRBV7-2,TGTGCCAGCAGCTTAGATCGGGCTAGCTTCGATACGCAGTATTTT,CASSLDRASFDTQYF
TRBJ2-3,few,17,.,TRBV18,TGTGCCAGCTCACCACTCGGGACACCCTCTGGCGCAGATACGCAGTATTTT,CASSPLGTPSGADTQYF
TRBJ2-1,.,15,.,TRBV7-9,TGTGCCAGCAGCTTAGACCTACTAATTAACAATGAGCAGTTCTTC,CASSLDLLINNEQFF
TRBJ1-4,.,14,.,TRBV5-6,TGTGCCAGCAGCTTGGAGACGGGTGGGGAAAAACTGTTTTTT,CASSLETGGEKLFF
TRBJ1-2,.,15,.,TRBV18,TGTGCCAGCTCACCACCAGGGAGGGGAGTCTATGGCTACACCTTC,CASSPPGRGVYGYTF
TRBJ1-5,.,15,TRBD1,TRBV2,TGTGCCAGCGGTGGGGACAGGGGAGGCAATCAGCCCCAGCATTTT,CASGGDRGGNQPQHF
TRBJ1-4,.,14,.,TRBV28,TGTGCCAGCAGCTCCGGGACATCAAATGAAAAACTGTTTTTT,CASSSGTSNEKLFF
TRBJ2-1,.,13,TRBD1,TRBV6-6,TGTGCCAGCAGTAGGACAGGGATCAATGAGCAGTTCTTC,CASSRTGINEQFF
TRBJ2-3,.,13,.,TRBV10-2,TGCGCCAGCAGTCGGCCGGAGTCAGATACGCAGTATTTT,CASSRPESDTQYF
TRBJ1-2,.,15,.,TRBV6-1,TGTGCCAGCAGTGAAAGGGAAGGGGGAAGCTATGGCTACACCTTC,CASSEREGGSYGYTF
TRBJ2-1,.,16,TRBD2,TRBV7-9,TGTGCCAGCAGCTTAGCCGGGACTAGCGGATACAATGAGCAGTTCTTC,CASSLAGTSGYNEQFF
TRBJ2-1,.,17,.,TRBV5-5,TGTGCCAGCAGCTTGGACGATGGGACTTCAATGGTCTATGAGCAGTTCTTC,CASSLDDGTSMVYEQFF
TRBJ1-4,.,15,.,TRBV5-4,TGTGCCAGCAGCTTGGCCGGCGGAGTGAATGAAAAACTGTTTTTT,CASSLAGGVNEKLFF